This T cell receptor beta chain was sequenced during a study of blood T cells in healthy people across ages. The CDR3 has 18 residues. V gave up 1 base and J gave up 4 bases; unmatched junction bases: 13. Germline CDR1 SGHTA, CDR2 FQGNSA. This clonotype was recorded a few times. A second PCR, run for about 7 to 11 cycles, used a sample-barcoded 5' primer plus a J-beta primer mix. MiXCR, applied by TCRdb to the 5' RACE reads, yields one record per CDR3 protein. The table lists 1.8 million or so distinct CDR3 sequences, about two fifths of them singletons. The rearrangement links TRBV7-2 to TRBJ2-3; 8 bases are a match to TRBD1. The sample was blood. This TCR was sampled from a human donor in good health. CDR3 nucleotide sequence: TGTGCCAGCAGCTTAGTTTACCCGGGACAGGCAAGGGCAGATACGCAGTATTTT. The encoded protein is CASSLVYPGQARADTQYF.